These 29 T cell receptor beta chains were sequenced from one sample in a study of human T cells and chemical hapten exposure. Researchers extracted total RNA from unfractionated whole blood. MiXCR, applied by TCRdb to the 5' RACE reads, yields one record per CDR3 protein. The sample lists about 140,000 distinct CDR3 sequences, over 3.5% seen once, with over 1.1% in the top ten. These receptors were collected from a female donor in good health.

This clonotype was recorded at least ten times. The chain uses TRBV6-2 or TRBV6-3 and TRBJ2-5; D is unresolved. The CDR3 loop spans 13 amino acids. Germline V gene data show CDR1 as MNHEY and CDR2 as SVGEGT. V lost 4 bases and J 7 bases, leaving 13 bases between the germline ends. CDR3 in DNA: TGTGCCAGCAGTTCAGGTCGACTTCGGACCCAGTACTTC. It codes for CASSSGRLRTQYF.

This clonotype was observed many times. The V gene is TRBV11-2, the J gene TRBJ1-1, with D hard to call. Per the germline V gene, CDR1 is SGHAT and CDR2 is FQNNGV. This CDR3 comprises 12 residues. Trimming removed 6 bases from V and 6 bases from J, with 11 bases in between. The CDR3 DNA reads TGTGCCAGCAGTCTCCGTTCGCCTGAAGCTTTCTTT. Translated: CASSLRSPEAFF.

This clonotype was recorded at least ten times. The chain has TRBV6-2 or TRBV6-3 and TRBJ2-7; D call uncertain. The germline gives CDR1 MNHEY, CDR2 SVGEGT. V lost 0 bases to trimming and J lost 0 bases, with 9 bases between them. The CDR3 length is 15 residues. The DNA for the CDR3 is TGTGCCAGCAGTTACTCGCACGAAGCCTCCTACGAGCAGTACTTC. This sequence encodes CASSYSHEASYEQYF.

The chain is built from TRBV15 and TRBJ1-5; 8 nucleotides match TRBD1. The CDR3 loop spans 17 amino acids. V gave up 4 bases and J gave up 6 bases; unmatched junction bases: 14. Germline CDR1 LNHNV, CDR2 YYDKDF (reference sequence). The CDR3 DNA follows: TGTGCCACCAGCAAAAACCTAGGGACAGGTAGACGTCAGCCCCAGCATTTT. It encodes CATSKNLGTGRRQPQHF.

Regarding this clonotype: This may be a read error, as it is one base from a much larger clone. This rearrangement joins TRBV7-9 to TRBJ2-1; 9 bases line up with TRBD1. This CDR3 region has 13 residues. CDR1 SEHNR and CDR2 FQNEAQ come from the germline V gene (reference sequence). CDR3 region: CSMDRGTENEQFF. The CDR3 DNA reads as TGTTCTATGGACAGGGGAACGGAGAATGAGCAGTTCTTC.

Turning to this clonotype: A read error may explain this, as a much larger clone is one base away. V is TRBV20-1 and J is TRBJ1-1; D unresolved. CDR3 length: 14 amino acids. Trimming removed 2 bases from V and 3 bases from J, with 13 bases in between. Germline V gene lookup returns CDR1 DFQATT and CDR2 SNEGSKA (reference sequence). The CDR3, as DNA: TGCAGTGCTAGATTGCGGGGTAGTGACACTGAAGCTTTCTTT. Translation gives CSARLRGSDTEAFF.

This clonotype showed up many times. The genes are TRBV6-2 or TRBV6-3 and TRBJ2-3, with D perhaps matching TRBD1 (6 bases). Germline loops: CDR1 MNHEY, CDR2 SVGEGT. The CDR3 is made up of 15 amino acids. V lost 8 bases to trimming and J lost 2 bases, with 17 bases between them. This chain's CDR3 is CASGPPGHPTDTQYF. Written as DNA, the CDR3 is TGTGCCAGCGGGCCTCCGGGACACCCCACAGATACGCAGTATTTT.

This clonotype was picked up many times. This sequence joins TRBV13 and TRBJ1-3; 7 nucleotides match TRBD1. Trimming took 3 bases from V and 6 from J; bases not matched to a gene: 5. Per germline, CDR1 PRHDT and CDR2 FYEKMQ (reference sequence). This CDR3 is built from 14 residues. The CDR3 protein is CASSLWGQQNTIYF. The CDR3 coding sequence is TGTGCCAGCAGCTTGTGGGGACAGCAAAACACCATATATTTT.

This clonotype came up many times. This chain connects TRBV11-2 to TRBJ2-1; possibly TRBD1 or TRBD2 for D (5 bases each). Trimming took off 0 bases at V and 9 bases at J, with 15 bases between the two ends. In germline, CDR1 is SGHAT, CDR2 FQNNGV. This CDR3 is built from 15 residues. The CDR3 bases are TGTGCCAGCAGCTTAGATTGGGAGAAGGGGCGTGAGCAGTTCTTC. This gives the protein CASSLDWEKGREQFF.

The J gene is TRBJ1-1, the V gene TRBV29-1; a possible D gene is TRBD1 (6 bases). Per the germline V gene, CDR1 is SQVTM and CDR2 is ANQGSEA. Trimming left V 2 bases short and J 7 bases short, with 17 bases between. This CDR3 has 14 residues. CDR3 nucleotide sequence: TGCAGCGTTGAACCGGGGGGGGCATGGGGTGAAGCTTTCTTT. It is translated as CSVEPGGAWGEAFF.

This clonotype was observed at least ten times. The CDR3 reads CASSPQGNTGYTF. The CDR3 DNA is TGTGCCAGCAGCCCTCAGGGGAATACGGGCTACACCTTC. The gene calls are TRBV12-3 or TRBV12-4 and TRBJ1-2; D possibly corresponds to TRBD1 (6 bases). CDR3 length equals 13 residues. V dropped 6 bases and J dropped 8 bases, with 16 bases sitting between them.

In this sample, this clonotype turned up a few times. The V and J genes are TRBV7-9 and TRBJ2-4; D gene uncertain. Trimming cost V 4 bases and J 4 bases, with 8 bases left between them. The germline V gene encodes CDR1 SEHNR and CDR2 FQNEAQ (reference sequence). There are 13 residues in the CDR3. The CDR3 DNA reads as TGTGCCAGCAGCTCAGACTGGAAAAACATTCAGTACTTC. Translated, it gives CASSSDWKNIQYF.

This chain joins TRBV12-3 or TRBV12-4 and TRBJ1-5; D is unresolved. The CDR3 spans 13 residues. Between the trimmed V and J ends, which lost 6 bases and 6 bases, there was a span of 12 bases. CDR3 DNA sequence: TGTGCCAGCAGCCAACTGGCTAGTCAGCCCCAGCATTTT. This encodes CASSQLASQPQHF.

This clonotype was detected ten times or more. J is TRBJ1-5 and V is TRBV5-1; D remains unclear. Germline loops: CDR1 SGHRS, CDR2 YFSETQ. CDR3 size: 13 residues. Trimming removed 0 bases from V and 6 bases from J, with 7 bases in between. CDR3 sequence: CASSLADGQPQHF. In nucleotides, the CDR3 is TGCGCCAGCAGCTTGGCAGACGGTCAGCCCCAGCATTTT.

This clonotype was counted at least ten times. V usage is TRBV6-6 and J usage is TRBJ2-2; tentatively, D is TRBD1 or TRBD2 (5 bases each). CDR1 and CDR2 from the germline V gene are MNHNY and SVGAGI (reference sequence). The CDR3 runs 15 residues. V lost 6 bases to trimming and J lost 1 base, with 12 bases between them. CDR3 residues: CASRRDLWNTGELFF. The CDR3, as DNA: TGTGCCAGCAGAAGGGACCTTTGGAACACCGGGGAGCTGTTTTTT.

This clonotype was seen a few times. This sequence joins TRBV7-2 and TRBJ2-5, with D perhaps matching TRBD1 (6 bases). The ends were cut back, 1 base at V and 3 bases at J, with 18 bases in the middle. Germline-derived CDR1 and CDR2 are SGHTA and FQGNSA. The CDR3 sequence is 17 residues long. The CDR3 reads CASSLVGSWTAKETQYF. CDR3 coding DNA: TGTGCCAGCAGCTTAGTAGGGTCATGGACAGCCAAAGAGACCCAGTACTTC.

This clonotype appeared many times. The genes are TRBV5-1 and TRBJ2-5, with 14 nucleotides matching TRBD2. V trimming: 5 bases; J trimming: 5 bases; junction bases outside the gene matches: 5. CDR1 is SGHRS, CDR2 YFSETQ, per germline. The CDR3 has 15 amino acids. CDR3 sequence: CASSPTSGGAETQYF. The CDR3 coding sequence is TGCGCCAGCAGTCCGACTAGCGGGGGGGCGGAGACCCAGTACTTC.

This clonotype was observed many times. The chain combines TRBV6-2 or TRBV6-3 with TRBJ2-7, with D possibly being TRBD2 (5 bases). This CDR3 comprises 14 residues. Germline V gene lookup returns CDR1 MNHEY and CDR2 SVGEGT. Trimming stripped 0 bases from V and 5 bases from J, with 11 bases between. Here the CDR3 reads CASSYSLVAHEQYF. The CDR3 DNA is TGTGCCAGCAGTTACTCTCTTGTAGCGCACGAGCAGTACTTC.

The chain joins TRBV20-1 to TRBJ1-1, with D possibly TRBD1 on 6 matching bases. V was pared by 0 bases and J by 7 bases, with 18 bases between. The germline V gene encodes CDR1 DFQATT and CDR2 SNEGSKA (reference sequence). This CDR3 is 15 amino acids long. The CDR3 coding sequence is TGCAGTGCTAGAGACTCAGGGGCGCCTACTGATGAAGCTTTCTTT. Protein: CSARDSGAPTDEAFF.

In this sample, this clonotype turned up many times. The chain couples TRBV3-1 to TRBJ1-2; no reliable D call. This CDR3 has 13 residues. V lost 2 bases and J 6 bases, leaving 10 bases between the germline ends. Germline CDR1 LGHDT, CDR2 YNNKEL (reference sequence). This chain's CDR3 is CASSQMTADGYTF. The CDR3 nucleotides are TGTGCCAGCAGCCAAATGACCGCTGATGGCTACACCTTC.

Comment on this clonotype: Being one base from a much bigger clone, this may be a read error. The CDR3 spells CSVEEIGGGNTIYF. CDR3 coding DNA: TGCAGCGTTGAAGAAATAGGCGGTGGAAACACCATATATTTT. The rearrangement uses TRBV29-1 and TRBJ1-3; no firm D call. Per the germline V gene, CDR1 is SQVTM and CDR2 is ANQGSEA. The germline V and J ends were trimmed by 0 bases and 3 bases, with 9 bases remaining between them. The CDR3 covers 14 residues.

Ten or more counts support this clonotype. The rearrangement links TRBV6-1 to TRBJ2-4; weak D call: TRBD1 (6 bases). The CDR3 is made up of 14 amino acids. Germline V gene data show CDR1 as MNHNS and CDR2 as SASEGT. Trimming pared 7 bases from V and 7 bases from J, leaving 17 bases between. The DNA for the CDR3 is TGTGCCAGCACCCCCGCCCGGACAGTTAACATTCAGTACTTC. Translated: CASTPARTVNIQYF.

This clonotype came up many times. V and J are TRBV12-3 or TRBV12-4 and TRBJ2-5, with 13 bases lining up with TRBD2. Losses at the gene ends were 5 bases for V and 9 bases for J; bases not matched to a gene: 18. CDR3 length: 18 residues. DNA of the CDR3: TGTGCCAGCAGTCCAAGGACTAGCGGGGGCCGTAAGAGGGCGGCCCAGTACTTC. Amino acid sequence: CASSPRTSGGRKRAAQYF.

This clonotype was found a few times. This chain connects TRBV14 to TRBJ1-6, with D uncertain. Germline V lookup: CDR1 SGHDN, CDR2 FVKESK. The CDR3 is 14 residues long. Trimming removed 8 bases from V and 4 bases from J, with 12 bases in between. The CDR3 nucleotides are TGTGCCAGCTCCCCCTTGAGTTATAATTCACCCCTCCACTTT. Translation: CASSPLSYNSPLHF.

This clonotype was observed at least ten times. The chain joins TRBV4-2 to TRBJ2-7; unclear D gene. V dropped 3 bases and J dropped 3 bases, with 18 bases sitting between them. This CDR3 has 16 amino acids. The V gene's germline CDR1 is LGHNA and CDR2 YNFKEQ. CDR3 in DNA: TGTGCCAGCAGCCATCATCCGGGCAACTCCATCTACGAGCAGTACTTC. It specifies CASSHHPGNSIYEQYF.

This clonotype was found a few times. The chain joins TRBV12-3 or TRBV12-4 to TRBJ1-4, with D unclear. The germline V and J ends were trimmed by 4 bases and 1 base, with 10 bases remaining between them. The CDR3 has 15 residues. Here the CDR3 DNA reads TGTGCCAGCAGTTCGCAGGTTGTAACTAATGAAAAACTGTTTTTT. Residues: CASSSQVVTNEKLFF.

This clonotype was picked up many times. The J gene is TRBJ1-1, the V gene TRBV3-1; D is perhaps TRBD1 (5 bases). There are 15 residues in the CDR3. Trimming left V 0 bases short and J 10 bases short, with 18 bases between. Germline CDR1 is LGHDT and CDR2 is YNNKEL (reference sequence). In DNA, the CDR3 is TGTGCCAGCAGCCAAGATCTTTCAGGGTTTCCCCCAGCTTTCTTT. Its translation: CASSQDLSGFPPAFF.

J is TRBJ2-7 and V is TRBV19, with 12 bases fitting TRBD2. The V and J ends lost 5 bases and 6 bases, in that order; junction bases with no gene match: 5. From germline, CDR1 is LNHDA and CDR2 SQIVND (reference sequence). The CDR3 extends over 14 amino acids. CDR3 loop: CASSLAGGPIEQYF. CDR3 DNA sequence: TGTGCCAGTAGTCTAGCGGGGGGGCCGATCGAGCAGTACTTC.

This clonotype was seen more than once but under ten times. The chain combines TRBV14 with TRBJ2-3; D might be TRBD2 (5 bases). V lost 0 bases and J 1 base, leaving 11 bases between the germline ends. The CDR3 is 16 residues long. Germline V gives CDR1 SGHDN, CDR2 FVKESK. Here the CDR3 DNA reads TGTGCCAGCAGCCAAGATGAGGGATGGGGCACAGATACGCAGTATTTT. Amino acid sequence: CASSQDEGWGTDTQYF.